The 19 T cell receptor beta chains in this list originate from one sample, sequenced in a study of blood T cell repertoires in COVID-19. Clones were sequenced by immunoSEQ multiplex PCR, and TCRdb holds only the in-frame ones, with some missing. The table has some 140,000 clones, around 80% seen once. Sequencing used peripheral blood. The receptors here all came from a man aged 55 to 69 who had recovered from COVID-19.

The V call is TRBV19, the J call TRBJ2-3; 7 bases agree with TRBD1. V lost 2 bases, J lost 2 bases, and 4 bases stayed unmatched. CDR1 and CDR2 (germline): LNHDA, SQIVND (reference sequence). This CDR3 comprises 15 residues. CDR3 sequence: CASSIKGQNTDTQYF. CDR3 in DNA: TGTGCCAGTAGTATAAAGGGACAGAACACAGATACGCAGTATTTT.

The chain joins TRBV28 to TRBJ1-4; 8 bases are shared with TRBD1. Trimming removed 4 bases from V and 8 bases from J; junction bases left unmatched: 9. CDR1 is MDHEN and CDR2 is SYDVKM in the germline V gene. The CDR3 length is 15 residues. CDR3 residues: CASSSPDRGVEKLFF. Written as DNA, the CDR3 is TGTGCCAGCAGTTCCCCCGACAGGGGCGTCGAAAAACTGTTTTTT.

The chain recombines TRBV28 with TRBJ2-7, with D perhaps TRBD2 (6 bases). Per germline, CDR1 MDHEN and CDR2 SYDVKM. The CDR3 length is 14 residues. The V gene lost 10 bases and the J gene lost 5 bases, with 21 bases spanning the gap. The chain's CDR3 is CATDPPPGRHEQYF. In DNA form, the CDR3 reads TGTGCCACCGACCCTCCGCCCGGGAGACACGAGCAGTACTTC.

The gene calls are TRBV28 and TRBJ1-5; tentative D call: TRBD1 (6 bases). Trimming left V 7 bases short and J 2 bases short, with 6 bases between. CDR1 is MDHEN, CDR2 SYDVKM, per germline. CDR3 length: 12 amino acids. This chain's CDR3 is CASKGGNQPQHF. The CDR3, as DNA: TGTGCCAGCAAGGGGGGCAATCAGCCCCAGCATTTT.

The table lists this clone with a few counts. The CDR3 nucleotides are TGTGCCAGCAGCTTGGGACTAGCGGGGGCCCAGGGCAATGAGCAGTTCTTC. Residues: CASSLGLAGAQGNEQFF. The chain couples TRBV7-6 to TRBJ2-1, with 14 bases that match TRBD2. Trimming removed 3 bases from V and 6 bases from J; junction bases left unmatched: 7. CDR1 SGHVS and CDR2 FNYEAQ come from the germline V gene. The CDR3 loop spans 17 amino acids.

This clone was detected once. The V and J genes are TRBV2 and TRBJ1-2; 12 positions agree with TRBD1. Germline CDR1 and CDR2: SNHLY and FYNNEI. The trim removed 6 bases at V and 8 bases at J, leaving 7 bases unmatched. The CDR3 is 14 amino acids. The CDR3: CASSSGQGAGGYTF. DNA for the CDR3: TGTGCCAGCAGCTCGGGACAGGGGGCTGGAGGCTACACCTTC.

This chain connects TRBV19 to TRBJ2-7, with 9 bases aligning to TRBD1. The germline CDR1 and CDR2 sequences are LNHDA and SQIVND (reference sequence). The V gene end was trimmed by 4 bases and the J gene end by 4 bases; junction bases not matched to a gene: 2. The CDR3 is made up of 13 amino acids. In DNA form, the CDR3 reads TGTGCCAGTAGTACCGACAGGGGGTACGAGCAGTACTTC. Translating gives CASSTDRGYEQYF.

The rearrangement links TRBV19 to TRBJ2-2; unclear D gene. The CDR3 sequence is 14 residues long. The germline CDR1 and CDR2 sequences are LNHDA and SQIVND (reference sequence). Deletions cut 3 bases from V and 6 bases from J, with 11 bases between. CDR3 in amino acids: CASSIRVLAGELFF. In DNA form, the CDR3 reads TGTGCCAGTAGTATTCGGGTCCTAGCCGGGGAGCTGTTTTTT.

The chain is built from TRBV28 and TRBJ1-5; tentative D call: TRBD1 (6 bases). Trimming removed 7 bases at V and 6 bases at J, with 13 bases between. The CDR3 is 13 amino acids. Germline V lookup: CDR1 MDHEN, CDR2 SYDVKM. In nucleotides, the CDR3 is TGTGCCAGCACCCTGTTACAGGGTCAGCCCCAGCATTTT. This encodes CASTLLQGQPQHF.

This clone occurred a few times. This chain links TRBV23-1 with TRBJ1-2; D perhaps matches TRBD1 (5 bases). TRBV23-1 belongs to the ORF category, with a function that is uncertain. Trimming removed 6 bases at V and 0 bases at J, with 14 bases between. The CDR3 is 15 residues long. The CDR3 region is CASRKRDPANYGYTF. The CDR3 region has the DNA TGCGCCAGCAGGAAGCGGGACCCCGCTAACTATGGCTACACCTTC.

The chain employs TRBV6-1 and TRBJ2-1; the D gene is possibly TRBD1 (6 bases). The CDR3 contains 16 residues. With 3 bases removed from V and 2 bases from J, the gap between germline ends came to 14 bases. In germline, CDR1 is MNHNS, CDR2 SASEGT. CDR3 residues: CASSDGTGKPYNEQFF. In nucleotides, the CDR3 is TGTGCCAGCAGTGACGGAACAGGGAAACCCTACAATGAGCAGTTCTTC.

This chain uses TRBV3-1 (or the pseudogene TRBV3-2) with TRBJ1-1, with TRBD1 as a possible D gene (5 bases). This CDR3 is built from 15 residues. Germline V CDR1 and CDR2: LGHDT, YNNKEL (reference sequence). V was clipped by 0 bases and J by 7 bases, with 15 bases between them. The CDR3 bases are TGTGCCAGCAGCCAAGAGAGGGTCGCGGGGGGTGAAGCTTTCTTT. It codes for CASSQERVAGGEAFF.

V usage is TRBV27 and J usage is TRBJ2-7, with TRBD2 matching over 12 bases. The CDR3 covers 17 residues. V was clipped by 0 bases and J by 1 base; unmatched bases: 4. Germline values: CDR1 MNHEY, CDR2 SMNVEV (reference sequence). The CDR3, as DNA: TGTGCCAGCAGTTTATCAGGACTAGCGGGGTTATCCTACGAGCAGTACTTC. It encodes CASSLSGLAGLSYEQYF.

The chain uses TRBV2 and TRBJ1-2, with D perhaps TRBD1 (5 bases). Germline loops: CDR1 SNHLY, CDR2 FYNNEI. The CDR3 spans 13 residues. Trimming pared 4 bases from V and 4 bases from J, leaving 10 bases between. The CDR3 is CASSASGLYGYTF. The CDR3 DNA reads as TGTGCCAGCAGTGCTTCAGGGCTCTATGGCTACACCTTC.

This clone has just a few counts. CDR3 region: CASSLTQATSNTGELFF. For the CDR3, the DNA is TGCGCCAGCAGCCTAACCCAGGCCACCTCGAACACCGGGGAGCTGTTTTTT. The chain links TRBV4-1 to TRBJ2-2; D remains ambiguous. Trimming cost V 4 bases and J 0 bases, with 15 bases left between them. The CDR3 extends over 17 amino acids. Germline lookup yields CDR1 MGHRA and CDR2 YSYEKL.

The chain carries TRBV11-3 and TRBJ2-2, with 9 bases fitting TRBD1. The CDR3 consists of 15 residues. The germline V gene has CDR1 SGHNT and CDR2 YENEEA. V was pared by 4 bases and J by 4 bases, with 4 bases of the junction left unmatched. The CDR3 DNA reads TGTGCCAGCAGCTCCGGGACAGGGTTCACCGGGGAGCTGTTTTTT. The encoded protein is CASSSGTGFTGELFF.

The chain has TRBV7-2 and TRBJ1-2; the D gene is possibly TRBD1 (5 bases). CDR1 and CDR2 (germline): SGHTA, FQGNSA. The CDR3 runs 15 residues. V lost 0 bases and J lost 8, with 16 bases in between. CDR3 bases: TGTGCCAGCAGCTTAGCGCGCAGGGACTTGGTCGGCTACACCTTC. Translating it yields CASSLARRDLVGYTF.

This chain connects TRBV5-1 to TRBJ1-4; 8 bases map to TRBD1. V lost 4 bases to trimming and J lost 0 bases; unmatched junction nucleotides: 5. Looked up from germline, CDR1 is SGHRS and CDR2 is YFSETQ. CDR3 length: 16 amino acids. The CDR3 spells CASSAGTGATNEKLFF. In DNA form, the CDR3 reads TGCGCCAGCAGCGCCGGGACAGGCGCAACTAATGAAAAACTGTTTTTT. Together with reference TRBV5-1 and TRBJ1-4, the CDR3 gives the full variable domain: KAGVTQTPRYLIKTRGQQVTLSCSPISGHRSVSWYQQTPGQGLQFLFEYFSETQRNKGNFPGRFSGRQFSNSRSEMNVSTLELGDSALYLCASSAGTGATNEKLFFGSGTQLSVL.

The chain's CDR3 is CASSALRGYSYEQYF. CDR3 DNA: TGTGCCAGCAGTGCTTTGCGGGGGTACTCCTACGAGCAGTACTTC. J is TRBJ2-7 and V is TRBV2; the match to TRBD2 covers 7 bases. This CDR3 comprises 15 residues. Germline V gene lookup returns CDR1 SNHLY and CDR2 FYNNEI. Trimming at V came to 4 bases and at J to 0 bases, leaving 6 bases not matched to a gene.